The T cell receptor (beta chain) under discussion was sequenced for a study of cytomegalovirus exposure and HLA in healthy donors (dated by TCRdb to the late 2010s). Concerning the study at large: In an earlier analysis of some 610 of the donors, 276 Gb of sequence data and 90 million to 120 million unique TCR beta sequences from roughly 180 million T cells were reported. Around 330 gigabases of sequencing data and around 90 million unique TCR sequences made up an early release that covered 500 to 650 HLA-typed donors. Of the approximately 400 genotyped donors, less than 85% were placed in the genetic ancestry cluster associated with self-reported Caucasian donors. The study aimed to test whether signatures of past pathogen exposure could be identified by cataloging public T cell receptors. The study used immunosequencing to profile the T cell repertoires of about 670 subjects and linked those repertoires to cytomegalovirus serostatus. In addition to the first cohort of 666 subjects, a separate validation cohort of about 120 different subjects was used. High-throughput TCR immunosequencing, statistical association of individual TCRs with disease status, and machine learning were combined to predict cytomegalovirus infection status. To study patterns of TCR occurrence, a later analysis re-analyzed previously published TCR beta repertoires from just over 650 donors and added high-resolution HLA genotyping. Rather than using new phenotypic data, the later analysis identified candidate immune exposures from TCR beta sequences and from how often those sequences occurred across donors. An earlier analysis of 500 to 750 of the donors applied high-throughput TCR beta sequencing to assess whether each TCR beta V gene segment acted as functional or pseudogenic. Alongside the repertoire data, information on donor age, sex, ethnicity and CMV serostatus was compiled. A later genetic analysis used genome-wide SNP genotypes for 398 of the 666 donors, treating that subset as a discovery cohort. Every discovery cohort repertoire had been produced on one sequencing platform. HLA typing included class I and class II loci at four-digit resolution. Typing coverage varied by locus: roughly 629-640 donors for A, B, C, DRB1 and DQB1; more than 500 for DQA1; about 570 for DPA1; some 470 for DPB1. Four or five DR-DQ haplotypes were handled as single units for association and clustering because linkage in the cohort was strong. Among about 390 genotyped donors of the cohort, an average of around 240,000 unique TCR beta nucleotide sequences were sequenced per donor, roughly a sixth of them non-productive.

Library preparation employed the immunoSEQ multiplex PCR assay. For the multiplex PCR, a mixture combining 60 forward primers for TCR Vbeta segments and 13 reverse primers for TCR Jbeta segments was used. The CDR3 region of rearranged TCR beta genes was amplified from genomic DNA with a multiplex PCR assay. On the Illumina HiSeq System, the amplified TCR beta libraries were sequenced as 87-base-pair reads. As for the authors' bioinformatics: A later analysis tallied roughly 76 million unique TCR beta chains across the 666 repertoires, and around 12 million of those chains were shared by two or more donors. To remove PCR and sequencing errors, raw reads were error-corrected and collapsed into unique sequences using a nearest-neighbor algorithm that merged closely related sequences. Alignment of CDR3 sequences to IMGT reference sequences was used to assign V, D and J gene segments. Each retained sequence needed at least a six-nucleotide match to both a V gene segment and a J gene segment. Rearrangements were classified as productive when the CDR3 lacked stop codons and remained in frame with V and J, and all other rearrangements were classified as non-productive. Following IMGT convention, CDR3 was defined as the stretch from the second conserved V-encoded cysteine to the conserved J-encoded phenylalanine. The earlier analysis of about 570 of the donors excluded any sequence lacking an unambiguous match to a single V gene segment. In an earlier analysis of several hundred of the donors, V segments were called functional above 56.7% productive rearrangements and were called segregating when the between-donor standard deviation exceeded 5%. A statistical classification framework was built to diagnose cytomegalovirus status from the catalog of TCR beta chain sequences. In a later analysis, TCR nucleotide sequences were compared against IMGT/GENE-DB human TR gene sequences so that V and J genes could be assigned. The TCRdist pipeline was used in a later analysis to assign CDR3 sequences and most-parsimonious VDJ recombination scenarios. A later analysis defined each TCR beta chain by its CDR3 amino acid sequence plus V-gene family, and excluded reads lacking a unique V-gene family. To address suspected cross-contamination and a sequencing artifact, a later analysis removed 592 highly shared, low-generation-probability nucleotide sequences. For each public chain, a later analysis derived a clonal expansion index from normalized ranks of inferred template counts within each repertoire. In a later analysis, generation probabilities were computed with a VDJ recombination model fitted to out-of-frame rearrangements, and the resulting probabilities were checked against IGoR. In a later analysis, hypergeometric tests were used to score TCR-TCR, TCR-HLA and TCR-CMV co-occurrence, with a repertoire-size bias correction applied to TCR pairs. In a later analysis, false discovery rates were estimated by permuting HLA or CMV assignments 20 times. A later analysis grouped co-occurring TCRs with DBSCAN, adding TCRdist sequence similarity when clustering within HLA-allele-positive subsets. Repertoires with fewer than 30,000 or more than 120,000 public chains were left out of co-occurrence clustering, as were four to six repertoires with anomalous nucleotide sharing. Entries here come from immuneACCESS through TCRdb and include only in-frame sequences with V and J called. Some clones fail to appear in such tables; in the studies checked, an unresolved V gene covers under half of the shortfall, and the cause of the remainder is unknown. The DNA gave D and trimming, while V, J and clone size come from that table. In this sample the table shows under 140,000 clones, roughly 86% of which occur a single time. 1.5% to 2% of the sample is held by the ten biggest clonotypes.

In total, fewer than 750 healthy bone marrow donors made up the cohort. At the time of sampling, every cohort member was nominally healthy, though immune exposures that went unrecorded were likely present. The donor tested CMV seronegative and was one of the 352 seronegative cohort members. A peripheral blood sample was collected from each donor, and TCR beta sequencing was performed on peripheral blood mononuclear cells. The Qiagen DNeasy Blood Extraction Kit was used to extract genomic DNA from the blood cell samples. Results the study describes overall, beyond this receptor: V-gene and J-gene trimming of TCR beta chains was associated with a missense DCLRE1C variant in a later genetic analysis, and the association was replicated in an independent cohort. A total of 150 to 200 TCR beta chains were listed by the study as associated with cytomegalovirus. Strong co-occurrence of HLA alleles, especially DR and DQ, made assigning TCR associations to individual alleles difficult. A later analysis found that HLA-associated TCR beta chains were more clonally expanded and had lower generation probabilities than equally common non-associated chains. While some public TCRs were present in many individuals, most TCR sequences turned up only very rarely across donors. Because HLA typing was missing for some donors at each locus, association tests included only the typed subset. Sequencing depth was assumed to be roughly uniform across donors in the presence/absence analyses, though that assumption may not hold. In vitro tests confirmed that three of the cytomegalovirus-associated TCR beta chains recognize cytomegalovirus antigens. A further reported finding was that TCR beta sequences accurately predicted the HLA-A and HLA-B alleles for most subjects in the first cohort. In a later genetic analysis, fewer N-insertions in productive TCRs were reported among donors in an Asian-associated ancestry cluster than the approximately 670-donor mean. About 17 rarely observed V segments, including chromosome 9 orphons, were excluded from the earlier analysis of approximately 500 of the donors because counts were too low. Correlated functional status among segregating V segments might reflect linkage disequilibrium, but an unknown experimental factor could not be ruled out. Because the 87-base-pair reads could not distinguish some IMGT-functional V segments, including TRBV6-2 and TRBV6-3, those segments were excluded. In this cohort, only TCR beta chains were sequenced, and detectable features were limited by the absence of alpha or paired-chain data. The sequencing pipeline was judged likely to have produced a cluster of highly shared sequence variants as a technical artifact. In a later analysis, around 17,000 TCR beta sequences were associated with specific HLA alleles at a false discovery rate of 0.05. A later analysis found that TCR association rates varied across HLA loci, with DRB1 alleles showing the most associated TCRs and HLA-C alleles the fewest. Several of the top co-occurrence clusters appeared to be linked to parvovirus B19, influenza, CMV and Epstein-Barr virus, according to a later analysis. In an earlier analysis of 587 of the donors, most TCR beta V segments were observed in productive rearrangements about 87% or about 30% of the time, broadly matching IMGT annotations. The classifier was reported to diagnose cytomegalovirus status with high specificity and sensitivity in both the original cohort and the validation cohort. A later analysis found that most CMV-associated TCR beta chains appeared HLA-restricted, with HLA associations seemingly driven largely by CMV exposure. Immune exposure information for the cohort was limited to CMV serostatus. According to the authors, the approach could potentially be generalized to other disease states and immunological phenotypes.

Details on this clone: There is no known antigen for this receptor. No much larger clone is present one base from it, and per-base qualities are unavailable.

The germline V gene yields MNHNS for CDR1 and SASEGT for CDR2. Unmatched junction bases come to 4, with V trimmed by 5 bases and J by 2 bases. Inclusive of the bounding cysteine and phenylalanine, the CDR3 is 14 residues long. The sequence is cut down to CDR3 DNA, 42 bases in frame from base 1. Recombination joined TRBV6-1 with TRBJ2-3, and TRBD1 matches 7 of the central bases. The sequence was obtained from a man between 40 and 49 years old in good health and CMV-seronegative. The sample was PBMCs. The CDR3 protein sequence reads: CASSWDSYTDTQYF. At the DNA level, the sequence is TGTGCCAGCAGTTGGGACAGTTACACAGATACGCAGTATTTT.